This paragraph reports one T cell receptor (beta chain). The data were produced by immunoSEQ multiplex PCR, yet TCRdb's version contains in-frame clones alone and is incomplete. The sample has more than 15,000 clones, under 75% seen once; the top ten hold more than 25%. The data belong to a study of cytotoxic CD8 clonotypes in ibrutinib-treated CLL. Germline-derived CDR1 and CDR2 are SQVTM and ANQGSEA. CDR3 length: 13 residues. Between the trimmed V and J ends, which lost 7 bases and 0 bases, there was a span of 13 bases. The sequencing used PBMCs, collected after 12 months of ibrutinib treatment. This TCR was sampled from a human donor with chronic lymphocytic leukemia. The rearrangement joins TRBV29-1 to TRBJ2-7; D may be TRBD1 (5 bases). The chain's CDR3 is CSGGRGSSYEQYF. CDR3 coding DNA: TGCAGCGGGGGAAGGGGAAGCTCCTACGAGCAGTACTTC.